Listed below are T cell receptor beta chains from one sample, sequenced in a study of T cell changes during pregnancy in multiple sclerosis. Profiling relied on immunoSEQ multiplex PCR, and the TCRdb table lists in-frame clones only, not all of them. The data show roughly 27,000 clones, with roughly nine tenths seen just once and approximately 0.7% held by the top ten. The material was CD4+ T cells from peripheral blood mononuclear cells, obtained in the first trimester of pregnancy. Receptors originate from a female donor with multiple sclerosis, enrolled in a pregnancy study. Each CDR3 is given with its conserved first and last residue. Each record gives: CDR3 protein, CDR3 DNA, J gene, D gene, clone size, V gene. D genes are given only for firm matches. Not every row has a clone size; where given, it reads once, few, many or a size class.

CASSLDLIGGGYTF | TGTGCCAGCAGCTTAGACTTAATAGGGGGTGGCTACACCTTC | TRBJ1-2 | . | . | TRBV7-9
CASSLGTGRMGTEAFF | TGTGCCAGCAGCTTAGGGACAGGGCGAATGGGCACTGAAGCTTTCTTT | TRBJ1-1 | TRBD1 | . | TRBV11-2
CASSENTLTAFF | TGTGCCAGCAGTGAGAACACCCTCACGGCTTTCTTT | TRBJ1-1 | . | . | TRBV2
CASRGPNTEAFF | TGTGCCAGCAGGGGCCCGAACACTGAAGCTTTCTTT | TRBJ1-1 | . | once | TRBV28
CSVEADRPYNEQFF | TGCAGCGTTGAGGCGGACAGGCCATACAATGAGCAGTTCTTC | TRBJ2-1 | TRBD1 | few | TRBV29-1
CASSLVGSPDRGNYGYTF | TGTGCCAGCAGCTTAGTAGGCTCCCCGGACAGGGGGAACTATGGCTACACCTTC | TRBJ1-2 | TRBD1 | . | TRBV13
CASSVYTEAFF | TGTGCCAGCAGCGTTTACACTGAAGCTTTCTTT | TRBJ1-1 | . | . | TRBV2
CASSLLGPEKELFF | TGTGCCAGCAGCTTATTGGGGCCGGAAAAAGAACTGTTTTTT | TRBJ1-4 | . | . | TRBV7-2
CASSQGTSGGAGTGELFF | TGTGCCAGCAGTCAAGGGACTAGCGGGGGGGCCGGCACCGGGGAGCTGTTTTTT | TRBJ2-2 | TRBD2 | once | TRBV6-4
CASSYSRIRSTEAFF | TGTGCCAGCAGTTACAGCCGAATCCGGAGCACTGAAGCTTTCTTT | TRBJ1-1 | . | . | TRBV6-5
CASSIGTGGTEAFF | TGCGCCAGCAGCATTGGGACAGGGGGCACTGAAGCTTTCTTT | TRBJ1-1 | TRBD1 | . | TRBV5-1
CASSKAGPNTGELFF | TGTGCCAGTAGTAAGGCGGGGCCGAACACCGGGGAGCTGTTTTTT | TRBJ2-2 | . | . | TRBV19
CASSLGELDNSPLHF | TGTGCCAGCAGCTTAGGGGAGTTAGATAATTCACCCCTCCACTTT | TRBJ1-6 | . | once | TRBV7-9
CASSPGGAQETQYF | TGTGCCAGCAGCCCCGGAGGGGCCCAAGAGACCCAGTACTTC | TRBJ2-5 | . | . | TRBV11-3
CASSSPSFAYEQYF | TGTGCCAGCAGCTCCCCTAGTTTTGCCTACGAGCAGTACTTC | TRBJ2-7 | . | . | TRBV11-2
CASSLWGRGNSPLHF | TGTGCCAGCAGCTTGTGGGGGAGGGGTAATTCACCCCTCCACTTT | TRBJ1-6 | . | . | TRBV5-6
CAISSGGADQPQHF | TGTGCCATCAGCTCAGGGGGCGCTGATCAGCCCCAGCATTTT | TRBJ1-5 | TRBD1 | . | TRBV10-3
CASSLGPLGSHTEAFF | TGTGCCAGCAGCTTAGGACCCTTGGGTAGCCACACTGAAGCTTTCTTT | TRBJ1-1 | . | . | TRBV7-2
CAITGGVQETQYF | TGTGCCATCACCGGAGGGGTTCAAGAGACCCAGTACTTC | TRBJ2-5 | . | . | TRBV10-3
CASPGKSGELFF | TGTGCCAGCCCGGGAAAGTCCGGGGAGCTGTTTTTT | TRBJ2-2 | . | . | TRBV21-1
CASSLTERQETQYF | TGTGCCAGCAGCTTAACGGAGAGACAAGAGACCCAGTACTTC | TRBJ2-5 | . | . | TRBV7-3
CASSLNRYTEAFF | TGTGCCAGCAGTTTAAACAGGTACACTGAAGCTTTCTTT | TRBJ1-1 | . | . | TRBV27
CASSGGGSTDTQYF | TGTGCCAGCAGCGGGGGGGGGAGCACAGATACGCAGTATTTT | TRBJ2-3 | TRBD2 | . | TRBV5-4
CASSPHGDTQETQYF | TGCGCCAGCAGCCCTCATGGGGACACTCAAGAGACCCAGTACTTC | TRBJ2-5 | . | once | TRBV5-1
CASSEWGFMNTEAFF | TGTGCCAGCAGTGAATGGGGCTTCATGAACACTGAAGCTTTCTTT | TRBJ1-1 | . | once | TRBV2
CASSPGGLSYEQYF | TGTGCCAGCAGCCCAGGGGGCCTTTCCTACGAGCAGTACTTC | TRBJ2-7 | TRBD1 | once | TRBV9
CASSSGWSYNEQFF | TGTGCCAGCAGCTCGGGGTGGTCCTACAATGAGCAGTTCTTC | TRBJ2-1 | . | . | TRBV7-9
CASSVGTGGGGEKLFF | TGTGCCAGCAGCGTTGGGACAGGGGGCGGGGGTGAAAAACTGTTTTTT | TRBJ1-4 | TRBD1 | . | TRBV9
CASSARRGGGNTIYF | TGTGCCAGCAGCGCCCGGAGGGGGGGTGGAAACACCATATATTTT | TRBJ1-3 | . | . | TRBV7-8
CSASGTDIQYF | TGCAGTGCGTCGGGAACAGACATTCAGTACTTC | TRBJ2-4 | . | . | TRBV20-1
CASSHVNRGRETQYF | TGCGCCAGCAGCCACGTGAACAGGGGACGAGAGACCCAGTACTTC | TRBJ2-5 | TRBD1 | . | TRBV4-1
CASSDPRQGWTNTEAFF | TGTGCCAGCAGCGATCCCCGGCAGGGGTGGACGAACACTGAAGCTTTCTTT | TRBJ1-1 | . | . | TRBV5-4
CASSLEGQGVNSPLHF | TGCGCCAGCAGCTTGGAGGGACAGGGGGTTAATTCACCCCTCCACTTT | TRBJ1-6 | TRBD1 | . | TRBV5-1
CATSTGVGGGNTEAFF | TGTGCCACCAGCACGGGAGTGGGCGGGGGGAACACTGAAGCTTTCTTT | TRBJ1-1 | . | . | TRBV15
CSALQGWAFF | TGCAGTGCCTTACAGGGGTGGGCTTTCTTT | TRBJ1-1 | TRBD1 | . | TRBV20-1
CASSLARASGGQETQYF | TGCGCCAGCAGCTTGGCCCGGGCTAGCGGGGGCCAAGAGACCCAGTACTTC | TRBJ2-5 | TRBD2 | . | TRBV5-1
CASSRGTGGARGSGANVLTF | TGTGCCAGTAGTCGGGGGACAGGGGGCGCCCGGGGCTCTGGGGCCAACGTCCTGACTTTC | TRBJ2-6 | TRBD1 | . | TRBV19
CASSYGTGSNPGELFF | TGTGCCAGCAGTTACGGGACCGGGAGCAACCCCGGGGAGCTGTTTTTT | TRBJ2-2 | . | once | TRBV6-6
CASSYGSGQGVGSGYTF | TGCGCCAGCAGCTATGGTTCGGGACAGGGTGTAGGATCGGGCTACACCTTC | TRBJ1-2 | TRBD1 | . | TRBV5-1
CASSPRTGDKGNTIYF | TGTGCCAGCAGTCCTCGGACAGGGGATAAAGGAAACACCATATATTTT | TRBJ1-3 | TRBD1 | . | TRBV25-1
CASSQDRDNSPLHF | TGTGCCAGCAGCCAGGACAGGGATAATTCACCCCTCCACTTT | TRBJ1-6 | TRBD1 | . | TRBV5-4
CASSERGGPGVAFF | TGTGCCAGCAGCGAGAGGGGTGGGCCGGGGGTGGCTTTCTTT | TRBJ1-1 | . | . | TRBV2
CASSEAGIGGGWNEQFF | TGTGCCAGCAGTGAAGCGGGTATAGGGGGGGGGTGGAATGAGCAGTTCTTC | TRBJ2-1 | . | . | TRBV2
CASSLASTGELFF | TGTGCCAGCTCTCTAGCATCCACCGGGGAGCTGTTTTTT | TRBJ2-2 | . | few | TRBV18
CASSRQGTLEGYTF | TGCGCCAGCAGCCGCCAGGGAACCCTTGAAGGCTACACCTTC | TRBJ1-2 | . | . | TRBV4-3
CASSIRSGGSDQPQHF | TGTGCCAGTAGTATAAGATCGGGAGGGTCGGATCAGCCCCAGCATTTT | TRBJ1-5 | . | once | TRBV19
CASSPRQGASNYGYTF | TGCGCCAGCAGCCCGCGACAGGGGGCGTCTAACTATGGCTACACCTTC | TRBJ1-2 | TRBD1 | . | TRBV4-1
CASSPGVTGELFF | TGTGCCAGCAGTCCCGGGGTTACCGGGGAGCTGTTTTTT | TRBJ2-2 | . | . | TRBV6-5
CAISESRADEKLFF | TGTGCCATCAGTGAGTCGCGGGCCGATGAAAAACTGTTTTTT | TRBJ1-4 | . | . | TRBV10-3